These 23 T cell receptor beta chains originate from one sample sequenced in a study of PD-1 blockade in classical Hodgkin lymphoma. There was relapse after autologous stem cell transplantation in every patient, and there was variation in brentuximab vedotin exposure. Repertoires were generated with immunoSEQ multiplex PCR, while TCRdb's copy carries only in-frame clones and drops some. The sample carries around 35,000 clones, around 90% recorded once. Sequences were derived from peripheral blood mononuclear cells (PBMCs), sampled before the second cycle of nivolumab. The receptors originated from a human donor with classical Hodgkin lymphoma.

The rearrangement links TRBV19 to TRBJ2-1; TRBD2 might be the D (6 bases). The CDR3 extends over 11 amino acids. V was shortened by 1 base and J by 15 bases, with 10 bases between the two germline ends. Per germline, CDR1 LNHDA and CDR2 SQIVND (reference sequence). Here the CDR3 DNA reads TGTGCCAGTAGTATAGCTAGCGCCCGGTTCTTC. Encoded protein: CASSIASARFF. Variable domain in full (rest from reference TRBV19 and TRBJ2-1): DGGITQSPKYLFRKEGQNVTLSCEQNLNHDAMYWYRQDPGQGLRLIYYSQIVNDFQKGDIAEGYSVSREKKESFPLTVTSAQKNPTAFYLCASSIASARFFGPGTRLTVL.

V and J are TRBV4-1 and TRBJ2-7; the match to TRBD1 covers 7 bases. The CDR3 contains 17 residues. The ends lost 3 bases at V and 0 bases at J; junction bases unmatched: 11. Germline CDR1 is MGHRA and CDR2 is YSYEKL. CDR3 in DNA: TGCGCCAGCAGCCATTCTCGGGACAGCCAAATCTCCTACGAGCAGTACTTC. This sequence encodes CASSHSRDSQISYEQYF.

The gene calls are TRBV5-1 and TRBJ2-5; TRBD1 aligns across 11 bases. V shed 3 bases, J shed 9 bases, and the junction held 13 bases outside the gene matches. The CDR3 loop spans 16 amino acids. Germline values: CDR1 SGHRS, CDR2 YFSETQ. The CDR3 DNA reads as TGCGCCAGCAGCTCAACCGGGACAGGGGGTCGGTCTTCCCAGTACTTC. Protein product: CASSSTGTGGRSSQYF. Variable domain in full (rest from reference TRBV5-1 and TRBJ2-5): KAGVTQTPRYLIKTRGQQVTLSCSPISGHRSVSWYQQTPGQGLQFLFEYFSETQRNKGNFPGRFSGRQFSNSRSEMNVSTLELGDSALYLCASSSTGTGGRSSQYFGPGTRLLVL.

This clone was seen only once. This chain uses TRBV7-3 with TRBJ2-2; 7 nucleotides agree with TRBD2. Trimming removed 4 bases from V and 5 bases from J; junction bases left unmatched: 7. This CDR3 has 15 residues. Germline CDR1 is SGHTA and CDR2 is FQGTGA. The CDR3 region is CASSSPGGRTGELFF. CDR3 coding DNA: TGTGCCAGCAGCTCCCCGGGAGGACGAACCGGGGAGCTGTTTTTT.

This clone was picked up one time. V gene TRBV27 combines with J gene TRBJ2-7; TRBD2 matches 12 bases. The V gene's germline CDR1 is MNHEY and CDR2 SMNVEV (reference sequence). The CDR3 runs to 16 residues. J gave up 3 bases and V 5 bases, and 8 bases lay outside the gene matches. CDR3 in amino acids: CASSPPTSGRIYEQYF. CDR3 DNA sequence: TGTGCCAGCAGTCCCCCGACTAGCGGGAGAATCTACGAGCAGTACTTC.

The chain employs TRBV5-1 and TRBJ2-1; TRBD2 matches 8 bases. With V trimmed by 1 base and J by 6 bases, 3 bases remained unmatched. There are 14 residues in the CDR3. Germline V CDR1 and CDR2: SGHRS, YFSETQ. The CDR3 DNA reads TGCGCCAGCAGCTTGATGGGGACTAGCAATGAGCAGTTCTTC. This encodes CASSLMGTSNEQFF.

This clone was counted only a few times. This chain joins TRBV10-3 and TRBJ2-1, with 10 bases aligning to TRBD2. Unmatched junction bases numbered 19, after V lost 2 bases and J lost 6 bases. CDR3 size: 20 residues. Germline CDR1 ENHRY, CDR2 SYGVKD. CDR3 DNA: TGTGCCATCAGTGAGCTGTGGAGGGGGGCTAGCGGGAGTCAGCCCAATGAGCAGTTCTTC. Protein: CAISELWRGASGSQPNEQFF.

The chain carries TRBV6-6 and TRBJ2-7, with 8 positions matching TRBD2. Losses at the gene ends were 5 bases for V and 0 bases for J; bases not matched to a gene: 3. CDR1 is MNHNY, CDR2 SVGAGI, per germline (reference sequence). CDR3 size: 14 residues. In DNA, the CDR3 is TGTGCCAGCAGTGCTAGCGGGCTCTCCTACGAGCAGTACTTC. It yields the protein CASSASGLSYEQYF.

The rearrangement uses TRBV6-5 and TRBJ1-4; maybe TRBD1 (5 bases). The CDR3 length is 16 residues. In germline, CDR1 is MNHEY, CDR2 SVGAGI. The V gene lost 0 bases and the J gene lost 8 bases, with 16 bases spanning the gap. CDR3 in DNA: TGTGCCAGCAGTTACTCGAAAGTTGGGGCGAGGGAAAAACTGTTTTTT. This encodes CASSYSKVGAREKLFF.

CDR3 sequence (DNA): TGTGCCAGCTCGCTCCGGGGGGTTTGGGATCAGCCCCAGCATTTT. Translated: CASSLRGVWDQPQHF. This sequence joins TRBV18 and TRBJ1-5; the D gene is possibly TRBD1 (5 bases). V was clipped by 6 bases and J by 5 bases, with 17 bases between them. The CDR3 is 15 amino acids. Germline V gene data show CDR1 as KGHSH and CDR2 as LQKENI.

This chain links TRBV7-9 with TRBJ2-7; no reliable D call. The CDR3 runs to 15 residues. V was shortened by 4 bases and J by 4 bases, with 17 bases between the two germline ends. CDR1 SEHNR and CDR2 FQNEAQ come from the germline V gene (reference sequence). CDR3 coding DNA: TGTGCCAGCAGCTCGCCGACTGGGTATTCTTACGAGCAGTACTTC. Translation: CASSSPTGYSYEQYF. Supplemented by reference TRBV7-9 and TRBJ2-7, the full variable domain reads DTGVSQNPRHKITKRGQNVTFRCDPISEHNRLYWYRQTLGQGPEFLTYFQNEAQLEKSRLLSDRFSAERPKGSFSTLEIQRTEQGDSAMYLCASSSPTGYSYEQYFGPGTRLTVT.

This clone was picked up a small number of times. The J gene is TRBJ2-7, the V gene TRBV9; 9 bases align to TRBD1. V dropped 3 bases and J dropped 4; count of bases not matched to a gene: 11. There are 16 residues in the CDR3. Germline CDR1 reads SGDLS; CDR2 reads YYNGEE. The CDR3 sequence: CASSASSGTGYYEQYF. The CDR3 nucleotides are TGTGCCAGCAGCGCAAGCTCCGGGACAGGGTATTACGAGCAGTACTTC.

The J gene is TRBJ1-1, the V gene TRBV5-4; TRBD1 might be the D (6 bases). Germline V gives CDR1 SGHNT, CDR2 YYREEE (reference sequence). The CDR3 runs 13 residues. The ends were cut back, 2 bases at V and 2 bases at J, with 7 bases in the middle. CDR3 protein: CASSLQGNTEAFF. CDR3 sequence (DNA): TGTGCCAGCAGCTTACAGGGAAACACTGAAGCTTTCTTT.

The J gene is TRBJ1-2, the V gene TRBV11-3; TRBD1 matches at 9 bases. V gave up 5 bases and J gave up 6 bases; unmatched junction bases: 7. Germline V gene sequence: CDR1 SGHNT, CDR2 YENEEA. CDR3 length: 14 residues. The CDR3 bases are TGTGCCAGCAGCACCAGGGACAGGGAAGATGGCTACACCTTC. It is translated as CASSTRDREDGYTF. The full variable domain, in which reference TRBV11-3 and TRBJ1-2 provide the parts outside the CDR3, is EAGVVQSPRYKIIEKKQPVAFWCNPISGHNTLYWYLQNLGQGPELLIRYENEEAVDDSQLPKDRFSAERLKGVDSTLKIQPAELGDSAVYLCASSTRDREDGYTFGSGTRLTVV.

This clone is a singleton in its sample. The CDR3 DNA follows: TGTGCCAGCAGCTTAGCGCGACTAGCGGCGAACAATGAGCAGTTCTTC. It codes for CASSLARLAANNEQFF. This rearrangement joins TRBV11-1 to TRBJ2-1, with 9 bases matching TRBD2. Germline CDR1 reads SGHAT; CDR2 reads FQDESV (reference sequence). V gave up 0 bases and J gave up 5 bases; unmatched junction bases: 5. The CDR3 contains 16 residues. The full variable domain, rest sourced from reference TRBV11-1 and TRBJ2-1, is EAEVAQSPRYKITEKSQAVAFWCDPISGHATLYWYRQILGQGPELLVQFQDESVVDDSQLPKDRFSAERLKGVDSTLKIQPAELGDSAMYLCASSLARLAANNEQFFGPGTRLTVL.

The V and J genes are TRBV6-1 and TRBJ1-2, with TRBD1 matching over 9 bases. The J segment lost 2 bases and the V segment lost 4 bases, leaving 5 bases of the junction unmatched. Looked up from germline, CDR1 is MNHNS and CDR2 is SASEGT. This CDR3 has 15 amino acids. CDR3 sequence: CASSGPTGGNYGYTF. The CDR3 region has the DNA TGTGCCAGCAGTGGTCCGACAGGGGGGAACTATGGCTACACCTTC.

The rearrangement uses TRBV19 and TRBJ2-2, with 8 bases that match TRBD2. J lost 6 bases, V lost 8 bases, and 5 bases had no gene match. Per germline, CDR1 LNHDA and CDR2 SQIVND (reference sequence). The CDR3 totals 13 residues. The CDR3 DNA reads TGTGCCAGTGGACTAGCTTTTGCCGGGGAGCTGTTTTTT. It specifies CASGLAFAGELFF. The variable domain in full, completed from reference TRBV19 and TRBJ2-2, reads DGGITQSPKYLFRKEGQNVTLSCEQNLNHDAMYWYRQDPGQGLRLIYYSQIVNDFQKGDIAEGYSVSREKKESFPLTVTSAQKNPTAFYLCASGLAFAGELFFGEGSRLTVL.

The CDR3 sequence is CASSQDFMRGLYGYTF. CDR3 in DNA: TGTGCCAGCAGCCAGGATTTTATGCGGGGACTCTATGGCTACACCTTC. The rearrangement joins TRBV9 to TRBJ1-2, with D tentatively TRBD1 (5 bases). The CDR3 runs to 16 residues. Germline CDR1 SGDLS, CDR2 YYNGEE. Trimming removed 4 bases at V and 4 bases at J, with 20 bases between.

The rearrangement links TRBV12-2 to TRBJ2-7; the table gives TRBD1 as D, unverified against the DNA. TRBV12-2 is recorded as a pseudogene. This CDR3 spans 17 amino acids. The CDR3 loop reads CASRLECLGQRHYEQYF. CDR3 in DNA: TGTGCAAGTCGCTTAGAATGCCTGGGGCAGAGGCACTACGAGCAGTACTTC.

J is TRBJ2-1 and V is TRBV2; 7 nucleotides align to TRBD2. Trimming took 8 bases from V and 5 from J; bases not matched to a gene: 9. The CDR3 is 14 residues long. Germline lookup yields CDR1 SNHLY and CDR2 FYNNEI. The CDR3 is CASQALTSDNEQFF. The DNA of the CDR3 is TGTGCCAGCCAAGCCCTAACTAGCGACAATGAGCAGTTCTTC.

The J gene is TRBJ1-5, the V gene TRBV2; possible D gene TRBD1, 5 bases. The CDR3 contains 15 residues. Germline loops: CDR1 SNHLY, CDR2 FYNNEI. V was cut by 0 bases and J by 1 base, with 7 bases left in between. The CDR3 loop reads CASSEAWTSNQPQHF. CDR3 nucleotide sequence: TGTGCCAGCAGTGAAGCGTGGACAAGCAATCAGCCCCAGCATTTT.

The chain joins TRBV5-1 to TRBJ2-5; D ambiguous. The V and J ends lost 1 base and 8 bases respectively, with 18 bases between them. The length of the CDR3 is 15 residues. Germline CDR1 reads SGHRS; CDR2 reads YFSETQ. The CDR3 nucleotides read TGCGCCAGCAGCTTGTTAACAGTGGACGGAAGCACCCAGTACTTC. The encoded protein is CASSLLTVDGSTQYF.

The J gene is TRBJ2-2, the V gene TRBV2; D gene ambiguous. Germline lookup yields CDR1 SNHLY and CDR2 FYNNEI. The CDR3 contains 14 residues. The V end was cut by 4 bases, the J end by 4 bases, with 10 bases between. The CDR3 region is CASSGKWFTGELFF. For the CDR3, the DNA is TGTGCCAGCAGTGGAAAGTGGTTCACCGGGGAGCTGTTTTTT.